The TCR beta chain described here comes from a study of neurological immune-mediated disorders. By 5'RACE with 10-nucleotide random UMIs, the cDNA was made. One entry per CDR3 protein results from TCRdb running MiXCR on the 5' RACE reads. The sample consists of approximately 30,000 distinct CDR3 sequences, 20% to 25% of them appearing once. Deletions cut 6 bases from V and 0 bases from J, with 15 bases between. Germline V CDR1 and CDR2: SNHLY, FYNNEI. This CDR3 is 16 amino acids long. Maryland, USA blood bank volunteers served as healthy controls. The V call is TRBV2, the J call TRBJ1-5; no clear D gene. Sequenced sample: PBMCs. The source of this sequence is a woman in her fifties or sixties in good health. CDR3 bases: TGTGCCAGCAGCCCGAGAGGCAGCAATAGCAATCAGCCCCAGCATTTT. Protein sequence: CASSPRGSNSNQPQHF.